These 6 T cell receptor beta chains came from one sample sequenced in a study of response to subunit inactivated influenza vaccine. TCRdb passed the RT-PCR reads through MiXCR, listing each CDR3 protein once. The repertoire holds more than 700,000 distinct CDR3 sequences, with less than 25% as singletons. The sequences come from PBMCs from blood, collected 4 to 6 days after vaccination. These receptors all stem from a man aged 50-60 years who received an inactivated influenza vaccine.

This clonotype was observed a handful of times. The chain uses TRBV4-3 and TRBJ1-5, with D unresolved. V lost 0 bases and J 7 bases, leaving 7 bases between the germline ends. CDR1 is LGHNA and CDR2 is YSLEER in the germline V gene. CDR3 size: 13 residues. CDR3 nucleotide sequence: TGCGCCAGCAGCCAAGATGAGAGCCAGCCCCAGCATTTT. Translated: CASSQDESQPQHF.

This chain joins TRBV6-1 and TRBJ1-5, with D tentatively TRBD1 (6 bases). The CDR3 consists of 15 residues. V shed 6 bases and J shed 2 bases, with 14 bases lying between them. In germline, CDR1 is MNHNS, CDR2 SASEGT. CDR3 amino acids: CASSPDRLGNQPQHF. As DNA, the CDR3 is TGTGCCAGCAGCCCAGACAGGCTGGGCAATCAGCCCCAGCATTTT.

The CDR3 sequence is CASSLGPGVGDTQYF. CDR3 nucleotide sequence: TGTGCCAGCAGCTTAGGTCCGGGAGTGGGAGATACGCAGTATTTT. This chain joins TRBV7-9 and TRBJ2-3; D might be TRBD2 (6 bases). This CDR3 spans 15 amino acids. The V end was cut by 1 base, the J end by 5 bases, with 13 bases between. Germline loops: CDR1 SEHNR, CDR2 FQNEAQ (reference sequence).

This rearrangement joins TRBV10-3 to TRBJ2-7; TRBD1 matches 8 bases. Per the germline V gene, CDR1 is ENHRY and CDR2 is SYGVKD. This CDR3 region has 15 residues. Trimming cost V 0 bases and J 1 base; bases outside gene matches: 2. CDR3 DNA: TGTGCCATCAGTGAGTCGGACAGGGATTCCTACGAGCAGTACTTC. This codes for CAISESDRDSYEQYF.

A remark on this clonotype: This may come from a read error, since a much larger clone is one base off. This chain links TRBV20-1 with TRBJ2-7; perhaps TRBD1 as D (5 bases). The CDR3 extends over 14 amino acids. Germline V CDR1 and CDR2: DFQATT, SNEGSKA (reference sequence). Written as DNA, the CDR3 is TGCGGTGCTAAGGCCCAGGGAATCTCCTACGAGCAGTACTTC. Translating gives CGAKAQGISYEQYF.

The V and J genes are TRBV19 and TRBJ2-2; D is possibly TRBD2 (6 bases). Germline CDR1 reads LNHDA; CDR2 reads SQIVND (reference sequence). The CDR3 length is 16 residues. Trimming removed 5 bases at V and 7 bases at J, with 20 bases between. The CDR3 DNA is TGTGCCAGTAGTCCTGAGGGACTTCTTCACGGCGGGGAGCTGTTTTTT. Its translation: CASSPEGLLHGGELFF.